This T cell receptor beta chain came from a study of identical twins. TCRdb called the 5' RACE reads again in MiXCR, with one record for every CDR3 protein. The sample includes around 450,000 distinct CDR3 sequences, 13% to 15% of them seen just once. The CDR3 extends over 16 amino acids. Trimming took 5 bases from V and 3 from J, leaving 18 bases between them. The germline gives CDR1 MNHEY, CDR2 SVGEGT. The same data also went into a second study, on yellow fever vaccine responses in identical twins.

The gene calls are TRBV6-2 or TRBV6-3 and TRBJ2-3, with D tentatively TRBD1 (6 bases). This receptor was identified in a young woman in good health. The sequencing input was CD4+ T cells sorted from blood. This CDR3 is CASSKPSGVRTDTQYF. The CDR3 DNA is TGTGCCAGCAGTAAACCCTCAGGGGTTCGGACAGATACGCAGTATTTT.